These 18 T cell receptor beta chains were sequenced from one sample in a study of shared clonotypes between healthy human individuals. Naive CD8 cells lacked CD45RO and underwent positive selection for CCR7, leaving out terminally differentiated effector memory CD45RA+ cells. Assay used: immunoSEQ multiplex PCR; TCRdb lists only in-frame clones, some missing. The sample carries about 590,000 clones, 95% to 96% recorded once. Sequencing was performed on naive CD8+ T cells sorted from blood. Every receptor here comes from a woman in her twenties or thirties in good health.

This clone was seen just once. The CDR3 loop is CASSLGTEGSSGNTIYF. The CDR3 region has the DNA TGTGCCAGCAGCTTAGGGACAGAAGGAAGCTCTGGAAACACCATATATTTT. V usage is TRBV11-2 and J usage is TRBJ1-3; tentatively, D is TRBD1 (6 bases). The germline gives CDR1 SGHAT, CDR2 FQNNGV. V was cut by 1 base and J by 0 bases, with 13 bases left in between. The CDR3 length is 17 residues.

The gene calls are TRBV19 and TRBJ1-6; D not resolved. Per germline, CDR1 LNHDA and CDR2 SQIVND (reference sequence). The CDR3 spans 15 residues. The V end lost 6 bases, the J end lost 0 bases, and 9 bases lay between the germline ends. CDR3 amino acids: CASRRESSYNSPLHF. Written as DNA, the CDR3 is TGTGCCAGTAGGCGGGAGAGCTCCTATAATTCACCCCTCCACTTT.

The J gene is TRBJ1-5, the V gene TRBV19; D is ambiguous. This CDR3 contains 15 residues. The ends were cut back, 1 base at V and 5 bases at J, with 12 bases in the middle. Germline V gives CDR1 LNHDA, CDR2 SQIVND (reference sequence). CDR3 in amino acids: CASSIGERADQPQHF. The CDR3 DNA follows: TGTGCCAGTAGTATAGGTGAGAGGGCGGATCAGCCCCAGCATTTT. The whole variable domain, filled in from reference TRBV19 and TRBJ1-5, reads DGGITQSPKYLFRKEGQNVTLSCEQNLNHDAMYWYRQDPGQGLRLIYYSQIVNDFQKGDIAEGYSVSREKKESFPLTVTSAQKNPTAFYLCASSIGERADQPQHFGDGTRLSIL.

The genes are TRBV28 and TRBJ1-2; TRBD1 matches at 10 bases. CDR3 size: 19 residues. The V gene's germline CDR1 is MDHEN and CDR2 SYDVKM. J was trimmed by 0 bases and V by 7 bases; bases with no gene match: 17. The DNA for the CDR3 is TGTGCCAGCACCTTAGGGACAGGGGTGTTGGTAGCGGCTAACTATGGCTACACCTTC. It encodes CASTLGTGVLVAANYGYTF.

The J gene is TRBJ1-4, the V gene TRBV7-6; no definite D call. Germline V CDR1 and CDR2: SGHVS, FNYEAQ. This CDR3 comprises 15 residues. V shed 5 bases and J shed 8 bases, with 18 bases lying between them. CDR3 nucleotides: TGTGCCAGCAGCCGGTTTCGCCCTGGGCTCGAAAAACTGTTTTTT. Translation gives CASSRFRPGLEKLFF. The variable domain in full, with the rest retrieved from reference TRBV7-6 and TRBJ1-4, is GAGVSQSPRYKVTKRGQDVALRCDPISGHVSLYWYRQALGQGPEFLTYFNYEAQQDKSGLPNDRFSAERPEGSISTLTIQRTEQRDSAMYRCASSRFRPGLEKLFFGSGTQLSVL.

There are a few counts of this clone. The chain employs TRBV28 and TRBJ1-1, with D maybe TRBD1 (6 bases). V lost 3 bases, J lost 3 bases, and 17 bases lay in between. The CDR3 contains 16 residues. CDR1 is MDHEN, CDR2 SYDVKM, per germline. Here the CDR3 DNA reads TGTGCCAGCAGTTTGGGGATATTAGGGGGGGACACTGAAGCTTTCTTT. Translation: CASSLGILGGDTEAFF. The complete variable domain, with remaining parts taken from reference TRBV28 and TRBJ1-1, reads DVKVTQSSRYLVKRTGEKVFLECVQDMDHENMFWYRQDPGLGLRLIYFSYDVKMKEKGDIPEGYSVSREKKERFSLILESASTNQTSMYLCASSLGILGGDTEAFFGQGTRLTVV.

The CDR3 sequence: CASSLYSESYEQYF. The CDR3, as DNA: TGTGCCAGCAGTCTTTATAGCGAATCCTACGAGCAGTACTTC. The chain employs TRBV28 and TRBJ2-5; D possibly corresponds to TRBD2 (5 bases). The end of the DNA fits TRBJ2-7 better, so the J call may be wrong. This CDR3 is built from 14 residues. Germline assignment: CDR1 MDHEN and CDR2 SYDVKM.

The chain uses TRBV11-3 and TRBJ2-7; D gene unclear. The V gene lost 0 bases and the J gene lost 3 bases, with 3 bases spanning the gap. This CDR3 has 12 amino acids. Germline CDR1 SGHNT, CDR2 YENEEA. In DNA, the CDR3 is TGTGCCAGCAGCTTAGACAACTACGAGCAGTACTTC. Protein sequence: CASSLDNYEQYF.

This sequence joins TRBV4-1 and TRBJ1-2; 7 bases are shared with TRBD1. Per germline, CDR1 MGHRA and CDR2 YSYEKL. The CDR3 consists of 11 residues. Unmatched junction bases numbered 3, after V lost 11 bases and J lost 3 bases. The CDR3 bases are TGCGCCGCCGGGACAGACTATGGCTACACCTTC. It is translated as CAAGTDYGYTF.

The CDR3 loop is CASDSGREGDTDTQYF. For the CDR3, the DNA is TGTGCCAGCGATTCCGGGCGGGAGGGAGACACAGATACGCAGTATTTT. The V call is TRBV13, the J call TRBJ2-3; 9 positions match TRBD2. V lost 8 bases, J lost 2 bases, and 11 bases stayed unmatched. The CDR3 loop spans 16 amino acids. Per germline, CDR1 PRHDT and CDR2 FYEKMQ (reference sequence).

This chain uses TRBV19 with TRBJ1-1, with TRBD1 as a possible D gene (6 bases). Trimming removed 7 bases from V and 8 bases from J, with 14 bases in between. Germline assignment: CDR1 LNHDA and CDR2 SQIVND (reference sequence). The CDR3 spans 12 residues. The CDR3 spells CASTAGVTEAFF. The CDR3 DNA sequence: TGTGCCAGTACCGCAGGGGTTACCGAAGCTTTCTTT.

The chain joins TRBV5-1 to TRBJ2-7; TRBD1 agrees at 7 bases. J lost 5 bases, V lost 4 bases, and 6 bases had no gene match. Germline V gene lookup returns CDR1 SGHRS and CDR2 YFSETQ. CDR3 length: 13 residues. In DNA, the CDR3 is TGCGCCAGCAGCCCCACAGGGGAGAACGAGCAGTACTTC. This encodes CASSPTGENEQYF. The full variable domain, with the rest looked up from reference TRBV5-1 and TRBJ2-7, is KAGVTQTPRYLIKTRGQQVTLSCSPISGHRSVSWYQQTPGQGLQFLFEYFSETQRNKGNFPGRFSGRQFSNSRSEMNVSTLELGDSALYLCASSPTGENEQYFGPGTRLTVT.

The chain has TRBV28 and TRBJ1-2; D is possibly TRBD1 (5 bases). Germline-derived CDR1 and CDR2 are MDHEN and SYDVKM. The CDR3 is 13 amino acids. Deletions cut 4 bases from V and 2 bases from J, with 8 bases between. The CDR3 DNA reads as TGTGCCAGCAGTTCCAGGGCGAACTATGGCTACACCTTC. Translated: CASSSRANYGYTF.

The rearrangement uses TRBV4-1 and TRBJ1-1, with D maybe TRBD1 (5 bases). Germline-derived CDR1 and CDR2 are MGHRA and YSYEKL. The CDR3 spans 14 residues. Trimming shortened V by 1 base and J by 4 bases, and 10 bases separated the two germline ends. The CDR3 region is CASSQGPRATEAFF. In DNA form, the CDR3 reads TGCGCCAGCAGCCAAGGACCCAGGGCCACTGAAGCTTTCTTT.

This clone was counted once. Within the sample, other DNA sequences also encode this same CDR3. This chain uses TRBV9 with TRBJ1-4, with a possible D match to TRBD1 (5 bases). Germline V gene lookup returns CDR1 SGDLS and CDR2 YYNGEE. V lost 3 bases and J 0 bases, leaving 9 bases between the germline ends. The CDR3 spans 15 residues. CDR3 region: CASSASGTTNEKLFF. For the CDR3, the DNA is TGTGCCAGCAGCGCCTCAGGGACAACTAATGAAAAACTGTTTTTT.

This chain uses TRBV28 with TRBJ2-3; D unclear. The CDR3 spans 14 residues. The V gene lost 3 bases and the J gene lost 2 bases, with 9 bases spanning the gap. Germline CDR1 is MDHEN and CDR2 is SYDVKM. In nucleotides, the CDR3 is TGTGCCAGCAGTTTCCATGGCTACACAGATACGCAGTATTTT. It encodes CASSFHGYTDTQYF.

This sequence joins TRBV11-2 and TRBJ2-7; 8 positions match TRBD2. The V gene end was trimmed by 5 bases and the J gene end by 4 bases; junction bases not matched to a gene: 10. CDR3 length: 15 residues. Germline CDR1 SGHAT, CDR2 FQNNGV. The CDR3, as DNA: TGTGCCAGCAGCCACGGGGCGGGAGGTAATTACGAGCAGTACTTC. This codes for CASSHGAGGNYEQYF.

V usage is TRBV27 and J usage is TRBJ2-3, with D possibly TRBD1 on 5 matching bases. Germline CDR1 reads MNHEY; CDR2 reads SMNVEV (reference sequence). Trimming cost V 6 bases and J 4 bases, with 14 bases left between them. The CDR3 contains 14 residues. DNA of the CDR3: TGTGCCAGCAGACTCGGGCAGGGTCCAGATACGCAGTATTTT. This translates into CASRLGQGPDTQYF.